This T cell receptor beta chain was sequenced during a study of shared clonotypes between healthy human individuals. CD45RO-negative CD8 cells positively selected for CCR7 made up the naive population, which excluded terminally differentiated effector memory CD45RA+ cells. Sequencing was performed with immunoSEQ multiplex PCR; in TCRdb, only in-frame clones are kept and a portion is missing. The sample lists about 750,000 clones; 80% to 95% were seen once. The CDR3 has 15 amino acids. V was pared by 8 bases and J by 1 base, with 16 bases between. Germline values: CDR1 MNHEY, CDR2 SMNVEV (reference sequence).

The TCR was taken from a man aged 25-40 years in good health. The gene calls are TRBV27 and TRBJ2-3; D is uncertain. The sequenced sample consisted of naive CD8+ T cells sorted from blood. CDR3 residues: CASAGRNWGTDTQYF. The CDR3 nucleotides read TGTGCCAGCGCTGGGCGAAACTGGGGCACAGATACGCAGTATTTT.